Listed here are 12 T cell receptor beta chains from one sample, sequenced in a study of human T cells and chemical hapten exposure (dated by TCRdb to the early 2020s). Unfractionated whole blood was collected in Tempus Blood RNA tubes, and total RNA was extracted from that blood. The library was made by 5' RACE. TCRdb names Illumina MiSeq as the instrument used. The public reads were reprocessed in TCRdb via fastp at Q25 and MiXCR, keeping in-frame beta chains. For every CDR3 protein sequence, its rows merge into one entry that carries the most common genes and DNA. The sample table holds 75,000 or so distinct CDR3 sequences, of which more than 15% were seen once. The ten biggest clones cover about 6.8% of the sample. Receptors originate from a female donor in good health.

The table lists this clonotype with a few counts. The V call is TRBV20-1, the J call TRBJ2-5; D uncertain. The CDR3 is made up of 13 amino acids. With 3 bases removed from V and 2 bases from J, the gap between germline ends came to 10 bases. Germline V lookup: CDR1 DFQATT, CDR2 SNEGSKA (reference sequence). The CDR3 DNA follows: TGCAGTGCTAGTACGGACGCGCAAGAGACCCAGTACTTC. It translates to CSASTDAQETQYF.

Only a few counts were recorded for this clonotype. This chain connects TRBV6-1 to TRBJ2-7; a weak D match, TRBD1 (5 bases). The germline V and J ends were trimmed by 6 bases and 3 bases, with 12 bases remaining between them. This CDR3 spans 13 amino acids. Germline V gene lookup returns CDR1 MNHNS and CDR2 SASEGT. This chain's CDR3 is CASSFDSDYEQYF. The CDR3 nucleotides read TGTGCCAGCAGCTTCGACAGCGACTACGAGCAGTACTTC.

This clonotype was detected ten times or more. This rearrangement joins TRBV2 to TRBJ2-1; D not certain. Germline values: CDR1 SNHLY, CDR2 FYNNEI. The CDR3 loop spans 12 amino acids. Trimming removed 3 bases from V and 6 bases from J, with 6 bases in between. The CDR3 DNA sequence: TGTGCCAGCAGTGACGCAGCCAATGAGCAGTTCTTC. Translated: CASSDAANEQFF. Drawing the rest from reference TRBV2 and TRBJ2-1, the complete variable domain is EPEVTQTPSHQVTQMGQEVILRCVPISNHLYFYWYRQILGQKVEFLVSFYNNEISEKSEIFDDQFSVERPDGSNFTLKIRSTKLEDSAMYFCASSDAANEQFFGPGTRLTVL.

This clonotype was observed a handful of times. The chain has TRBV12-3 or TRBV12-4 and TRBJ1-1; maybe TRBD1 (5 bases). V was cut by 6 bases and J by 1 base, with 12 bases left in between. There are 14 residues in the CDR3. CDR3 coding DNA: TGTGCCAGCAGGACGACAGCTACGAACACTGAAGCTTTCTTT. It encodes CASRTTATNTEAFF.

This clonotype was counted only a few times. The chain is built from TRBV6-4 and TRBJ1-6, with a possible D match to TRBD1 (5 bases). This CDR3 spans 13 amino acids. Germline V gene sequence: CDR1 MRHNA, CDR2 SNTAGT. Trimming took 6 bases from V and 8 from J, leaving 11 bases between them. The DNA of the CDR3 is TGTGCCAGCAGCGGGACCCGGGATTCACCCCTCCACTTT. Translated, it gives CASSGTRDSPLHF.

This clonotype was recorded a few times. CDR3 region: CASSEVFSGTEAFF. The CDR3 DNA follows: TGTGCCAGCAGTGAAGTTTTTAGCGGCACTGAAGCTTTCTTT. The chain carries TRBV6-1 and TRBJ1-1; D gene unclear. Per germline, CDR1 MNHNS and CDR2 SASEGT. Trimming took 1 base from V and 4 from J, leaving 10 bases between them. The length of the CDR3 is 14 residues.

This clonotype turned up a few times. The chain employs TRBV5-6 and TRBJ1-2; tentatively, D is TRBD1 (5 bases). V lost 5 bases, J lost 5 bases, and 22 bases lay in between. CDR1 and CDR2 (germline): SGHDT, YYEEEE. The CDR3 has 16 amino acids. The CDR3 protein is CASSRGNAMTTYGYTF. The CDR3, as DNA: TGTGCCAGCAGTAGGGGCAACGCAATGACAACTTATGGCTACACCTTC.

The sample holds a few counts of this clonotype. The chain carries TRBV7-9 and TRBJ1-1; tentatively, D is TRBD1 (6 bases). Trimming shortened V by 3 bases and J by 3 bases, and 11 bases separated the two germline ends. The CDR3 totals 14 residues. CDR1 is SEHNR, CDR2 FQNEAQ, per germline (reference sequence). The CDR3, as DNA: TGTGCCAGCAGCTTCAGGGGAGGGGACACTGAAGCTTTCTTT. Its translation: CASSFRGGDTEAFF.

A few counts support this clonotype. The genes are TRBV24-1 and TRBJ2-1, with TRBD1 matching over 8 bases. V lost 4 bases and J lost 7; bases outside the gene matches: 11. This CDR3 is 16 amino acids long. CDR1 is KGHDR and CDR2 is SFDVKD in the germline V gene. The CDR3 sequence is CATSESVRGRINEQFF. The CDR3 DNA sequence: TGTGCCACCAGTGAATCCGTCAGGGGGCGGATAAATGAGCAGTTCTTC.

This clonotype was seen ten or more times. The V and J genes are TRBV30 and TRBJ2-3, with D perhaps TRBD1 or TRBD2 (6 bases each). CDR1 and CDR2 from the germline V gene are GTSNPN and SVGIG (reference sequence). V was pared by 0 bases and J by 6 bases, with 16 bases between. The CDR3 has 15 residues. The CDR3 loop reads CAWSVRGPLGDTQYF. DNA for the CDR3: TGTGCCTGGAGTGTACGGGGGCCGCTAGGGGATACGCAGTATTTT.

V gene TRBV7-9 combines with J gene TRBJ1-4; TRBD1 might be the D (5 bases). Germline loops: CDR1 SEHNR, CDR2 FQNEAQ (reference sequence). The length of the CDR3 is 13 residues. V was cut by 0 bases and J by 7 bases, with 6 bases left in between. The CDR3 spells CASSLAGVEKLFF. The CDR3 DNA reads as TGTGCCAGCAGCTTAGCAGGGGTTGAAAAACTGTTTTTT.

J is TRBJ2-2 and V is TRBV15; TRBD2 aligns across 9 bases. Trimming removed 3 bases from V and 2 bases from J; junction bases left unmatched: 7. The CDR3 consists of 17 residues. CDR1 and CDR2 from the germline V gene are LNHNV and YYDKDF (reference sequence). CDR3 in DNA: TGTGCCACCAGCAGCCGAGCGGGAGGAGGTAACACCGGGGAGCTGTTTTTT. Amino acids: CATSSRAGGGNTGELFF.